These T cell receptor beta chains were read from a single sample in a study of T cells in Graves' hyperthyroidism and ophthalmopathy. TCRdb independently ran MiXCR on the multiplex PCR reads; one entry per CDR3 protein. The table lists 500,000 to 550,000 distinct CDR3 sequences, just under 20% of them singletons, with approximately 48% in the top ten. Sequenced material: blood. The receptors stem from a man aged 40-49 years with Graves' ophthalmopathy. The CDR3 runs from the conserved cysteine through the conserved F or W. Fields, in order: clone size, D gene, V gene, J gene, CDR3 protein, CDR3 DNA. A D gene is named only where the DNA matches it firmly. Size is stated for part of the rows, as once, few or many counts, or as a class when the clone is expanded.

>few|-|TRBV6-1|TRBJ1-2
CASSLTLTYGYTF
TGTGCCAGCAGTCTGACCTTAACCTATGGCTACACCTTC
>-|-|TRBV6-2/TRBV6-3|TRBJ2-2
CASSHRGELFF
TGTGCCAGCAGTCACAGGGGGGAGCTGTTTTTT
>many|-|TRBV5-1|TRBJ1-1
CASRLENTEAFF
TGCGCCAGCAGATTAGAGAACACTGAAGCTTTCTTT
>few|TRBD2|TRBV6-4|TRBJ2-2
CASSREDGELFF
TGTGCCAGTTCCCGGGAGGACGGGGAGCTGTTTTTT
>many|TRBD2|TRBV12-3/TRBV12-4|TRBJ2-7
CASRKRGPAYEQYF
TGTGCCAGCAGAAAGCGGGGACCAGCCTACGAGCAGTACTTC
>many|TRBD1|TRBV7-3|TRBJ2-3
CASSPSGGDTQYF
TGTGCCAGCAGCCCCTCAGGGGGCGATACGCAGTATTTT
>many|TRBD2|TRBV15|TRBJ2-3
CATSRVGSGVTDTQYF
TGTGCCACCAGCAGAGTTGGTAGCGGGGTCACAGATACGCAGTATTTT
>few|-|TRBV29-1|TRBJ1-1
CSAEGRLNTEAFF
TGCAGCGCCGAGGGGAGGTTGAACACTGAAGCTTTCTTT
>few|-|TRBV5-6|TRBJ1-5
CASSLGRGDNQPQHF
TGTGCCAGCAGCTTAGGGAGAGGGGATAATCAGCCCCAGCATTTT
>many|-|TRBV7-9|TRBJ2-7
CASSSSLHEQYF
TGTGCCAGCAGCTCTAGCTTGCACGAGCAGTACTTC
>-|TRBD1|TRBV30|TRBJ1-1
CAWGQGPDTEAFF
TGTGCCTGGGGACAGGGTCCCGACACTGAAGCTTTCTTT